One sample yielded the 30 T cell receptor beta chains listed below, sequenced in a study of cytomegalovirus exposure and HLA in healthy donors. This PCR relied on a set of 60 Vbeta primers and 13 Jbeta primers. Sequencing was performed with immunoSEQ multiplex PCR; in TCRdb, only in-frame clones are kept and a portion is missing. The data hold around 150,000 clones, with 80% to 85% observed a single time. Sequences were obtained from PBMCs. Every receptor here comes from a girl aged 2 to 9 in good health and CMV-seropositive.

The CDR3 sequence is CASDGGGWGEQFF. The CDR3 DNA is TGTGCCAGCGACGGGGGGGGGTGGGGTGAGCAGTTCTTC. This chain joins TRBV2 and TRBJ2-1; 8 bases match TRBD2. V shed 8 bases, J shed 9 bases, and the junction held 9 bases outside the gene matches. CDR1 is SNHLY and CDR2 is FYNNEI in the germline V gene. There are 13 residues in the CDR3.

This clone was seen once. CDR3 DNA sequence: TGTGCCAGCAGTCCTTCCCCGACACGACCCTACGAGCAGTACTTC. Its translation is CASSPSPTRPYEQYF. This chain links TRBV27 with TRBJ2-7; D gene unclear. Germline-derived CDR1 and CDR2 are MNHEY and SMNVEV (reference sequence). The CDR3 is 15 residues long. V lost 5 bases and J 2 bases, leaving 16 bases between the germline ends.

The table lists this clone with a count of one. CDR3 DNA: TGCGCCAGCAGTCAATCGCGGCAGGGGTTGGGAGAGACCCAGTACTTC. Residues: CASSQSRQGLGETQYF. The J gene is TRBJ2-5, the V gene TRBV23-1, with D possibly TRBD1 on 6 matching bases. TRBV23-1 is annotated as an ORF whose role is uncertain. This CDR3 region has 16 residues. Trimming took 0 bases from V and 4 from J, leaving 15 bases between them.

The CDR3 spells CASSGESLGSPLHF. The CDR3 DNA sequence: TGTGCCAGCAGTGGGGAGAGCTTGGGGTCACCCCTCCACTTT. The chain combines TRBV25-1 with TRBJ1-6, with D unclear. Trimming removed 4 bases at V and 10 bases at J, with 14 bases between. The V gene's germline CDR1 is MGHDK and CDR2 SYGVNS. The CDR3 is 14 residues long.

The rearrangement links TRBV4-1 to TRBJ1-2, with D tentatively TRBD1 (6 bases). V was trimmed by 0 bases and J by 6 bases, leaving 17 bases between them. This CDR3 comprises 16 residues. Germline V CDR1 and CDR2: MGHRA, YSYEKL. In nucleotides, the CDR3 is TGCGCCAGCAGCCAAGAAAAGGGGGGGGTCGCGGATGGCTACACCTTC. Its protein is CASSQEKGGVADGYTF.

The chain is built from TRBV6-1 and TRBJ1-2; possible D gene TRBD1, 6 bases. The V gene lost 2 bases and the J gene lost 1 base, with 14 bases spanning the gap. Germline values: CDR1 MNHNS, CDR2 SASEGT. This CDR3 has 16 amino acids. The CDR3 spells CASSELEGGFNYGYTF. The CDR3 DNA sequence: TGTGCCAGCAGTGAATTAGAGGGGGGGTTTAACTATGGCTACACCTTC.

The CDR3 is CASSSRVQRGETQYF. The CDR3, as DNA: TGCGCCAGCAGCTCCAGGGTGCAGCGGGGAGAGACCCAGTACTTC. V is TRBV5-1 and J is TRBJ2-5; 7 bases align to TRBD2. This CDR3 region has 15 residues. V trimming: 3 bases; J trimming: 4 bases; junction bases outside the gene matches: 9. Germline-derived CDR1 and CDR2 are SGHRS and YFSETQ.

The chain is built from TRBV28 and TRBJ2-1; D gene uncertain. The ends were cut back, 9 bases at V and 0 bases at J, with 9 bases in the middle. The CDR3 has 13 amino acids. Germline CDR1 MDHEN, CDR2 SYDVKM. CDR3 nucleotides: TGTGCCAGTACCGAGAGCTCCTACAATGAGCAGTTCTTC. Amino acid sequence: CASTESSYNEQFF. Filled out from reference TRBV28 and TRBJ2-1, the complete variable domain reads DVKVTQSSRYLVKRTGEKVFLECVQDMDHENMFWYRQDPGLGLRLIYFSYDVKMKEKGDIPEGYSVSREKKERFSLILESASTNQTSMYLCASTESSYNEQFFGPGTRLTVL.

The chain uses TRBV6-6 and TRBJ1-5; D not certain. This CDR3 is built from 14 residues. Germline CDR1 is MNHNY and CDR2 is SVGAGI (reference sequence). Trimming stripped 6 bases from V and 2 bases from J, with 11 bases between. The chain's CDR3 is CASRISRGNQPQHF. Written as DNA, the CDR3 is TGTGCCAGCAGAATTTCCCGGGGCAATCAGCCCCAGCATTTT.

This sequence joins TRBV10-2 and TRBJ2-5, with D unclear. Trimming left V 0 bases short and J 2 bases short, with 4 bases between. The CDR3 sequence is 13 residues long. The germline V gene encodes CDR1 WSHSY and CDR2 SAAADI. CDR3 sequence (DNA): TGCGCCAGCAGTGAGTCCCTACAAGAGACCCAGTACTTC. Translation: CASSESLQETQYF.

This rearrangement joins TRBV30 to TRBJ1-1, with 10 bases lining up with TRBD1. This CDR3 contains 13 residues. Looked up from germline, CDR1 is GTSNPN and CDR2 is SVGIG (reference sequence). V lost 4 bases to trimming and J lost 13 bases; unmatched junction nucleotides: 12. The CDR3 spells CAWNPGQGYRGFF. The CDR3 bases are TGTGCCTGGAATCCGGGACAGGGGTATAGGGGTTTCTTT.

The chain uses TRBV14 and TRBJ1-3; D is undetermined. The germline V gene has CDR1 SGHDN and CDR2 FVKESK. CDR3 length equals 17 residues. The V end was cut by 0 bases, the J end by 0 bases, with 12 bases between. CDR3 amino acids: CASSQEFPGYSGNTIYF. CDR3 coding DNA: TGTGCCAGCAGCCAAGAATTTCCGGGGTACTCTGGAAACACCATATATTTT.

This rearrangement joins TRBV10-1 to TRBJ1-2, with D uncertain. Germline V gene lookup returns CDR1 WNHNN and CDR2 SYGVQD (reference sequence). This CDR3 comprises 13 residues. The V gene lost 9 bases and the J gene lost 5 bases, with 16 bases spanning the gap. The CDR3 region is CARTLEGWYGYTF. The CDR3 nucleotides are TGCGCCAGGACTCTGGAGGGCTGGTATGGCTACACCTTC.

This clone appeared a few times. The chain is built from TRBV19 and TRBJ1-1, with 8 bases fitting TRBD1. This CDR3 is 13 amino acids long. The V and J ends lost 6 bases and 6 bases, in that order; junction bases with no gene match: 6. Looked up from germline, CDR1 is LNHDA and CDR2 is SQIVND (reference sequence). The CDR3 loop reads CASSQTGDSEAFF. The CDR3 DNA is TGTGCCAGTAGCCAGACAGGGGACTCTGAAGCTTTCTTT.

This chain uses TRBV5-8 with TRBJ2-1; TRBD2 matches 11 bases. The V segment lost 4 bases and the J segment 3 bases; nucleotides outside the gene matches: 3. The CDR3 is made up of 15 amino acids. Germline V gives CDR1 SGHTS, CDR2 YDEGEE. Here the CDR3 reads CASSTGTSGYNEQFF. CDR3 coding DNA: TGTGCCAGCAGCACGGGGACTAGCGGCTACAATGAGCAGTTCTTC.

The rearrangement joins TRBV27 to TRBJ2-5, with TRBD1 matching 7 bases. V lost 4 bases to trimming and J lost 1 base; unmatched junction nucleotides: 3. In germline, CDR1 is MNHEY, CDR2 SMNVEV (reference sequence). CDR3 size: 14 residues. CDR3 DNA sequence: TGTGCCAGCAGTTACAGGGGCGTCCAAGAGACCCAGTACTTC. It specifies CASSYRGVQETQYF.

The chain couples TRBV2 to TRBJ2-2; a possible D gene is TRBD2 (6 bases). The CDR3 totals 13 residues. V lost 10 bases and J lost 3, with 12 bases in between. Germline CDR1 is SNHLY and CDR2 is FYNNEI. The CDR3 nucleotides are TGTGCCACCACGGCGGGATACACCGGGGAGCTGTTTTTT. Its translation is CATTAGYTGELFF.

The chain couples TRBV28 to TRBJ2-7; no definite D call. The CDR3 has 15 amino acids. Germline CDR1 is MDHEN and CDR2 is SYDVKM. Trimming took 2 bases from V and 2 from J, leaving 13 bases between them. The CDR3 loop is CASSLMASSPYEQYF. The CDR3 DNA follows: TGTGCCAGCAGTTTAATGGCTTCCTCTCCCTACGAGCAGTACTTC.

V is TRBV28 and J is TRBJ2-7; TRBD1 matches at 8 bases. The V and J ends lost 7 bases and 6 bases, in that order; junction bases with no gene match: 2. The germline V gene has CDR1 MDHEN and CDR2 SYDVKM. This CDR3 contains 11 residues. CDR3 amino acids: CASIRGLEQYF. CDR3 in DNA: TGTGCCAGCATCAGGGGGCTCGAGCAGTACTTC.

The rearrangement uses TRBV10-1 and TRBJ1-3; D unresolved. The CDR3 extends over 13 amino acids. Looked up from germline, CDR1 is WNHNN and CDR2 is SYGVQD (reference sequence). Trimming removed 4 bases at V and 2 bases at J, with 6 bases between. CDR3 sequence: CASSGHPGNTIYF. The CDR3 coding sequence is TGCGCCAGCAGTGGACACCCTGGAAACACCATATATTTT.

V gene TRBV29-1 combines with J gene TRBJ2-7; 8 bases are a match to TRBD1. The CDR3 runs to 13 residues. V trimming: 7 bases; J trimming: 3 bases; junction bases outside the gene matches: 8. CDR1 and CDR2 from the germline V gene are SQVTM and ANQGSEA. The DNA of the CDR3 is TGCAGCGGATCACAGGGGGAAGGCTACGAGCAGTACTTC. Encoded protein: CSGSQGEGYEQYF.

V is TRBV13 and J is TRBJ2-7, with D possibly TRBD2 on 6 matching bases. This CDR3 spans 16 amino acids. Germline CDR1 reads PRHDT; CDR2 reads FYEKMQ (reference sequence). The V gene lost 5 bases and the J gene lost 4 bases, with 21 bases spanning the gap. The CDR3 sequence is CASSPRAAGPPYEQYF. CDR3 coding DNA: TGTGCCAGCAGCCCCAGGGCGGCGGGACCGCCATACGAGCAGTACTTC. Looking up the rest from reference TRBV13 and TRBJ2-7 gives the full variable domain: AAGVIQSPRHLIKEKRETATLKCYPIPRHDTVYWYQQGPGQDPQFLISFYEKMQSDKGSIPDRFSAQQFSDYHSELNMSSLELGDSALYFCASSPRAAGPPYEQYFGPGTRLTVT.

The rearrangement links TRBV13 to TRBJ2-7, with D perhaps matching TRBD2 (6 bases). Trimming stripped 7 bases from V and 8 bases from J, with 18 bases between. The germline gives CDR1 PRHDT, CDR2 FYEKMQ (reference sequence). This CDR3 has 13 amino acids. For the CDR3, the DNA is TGTGCCAGCACCCGCTCCGGGACTCGAAAGCAGTACTTC. Translation: CASTRSGTRKQYF.

The V call is TRBV7-4, the J call TRBJ2-1; D unclear. The CDR3 sequence is 17 residues long. The V gene lost 4 bases and the J gene lost 2 bases, with 18 bases spanning the gap. Germline CDR1 is SGHVT and CDR2 is SQSDAQ. DNA of the CDR3: TGTGCCAGCAGCTCCCTTCAGGTGCCCAGACCCTACAATGAGCAGTTCTTC. This gives the protein CASSSLQVPRPYNEQFF.

J is TRBJ2-1 and V is TRBV5-1; possibly TRBD1 for D (5 bases). Trimming removed 3 bases from V and 2 bases from J, with 12 bases in between. Germline V gives CDR1 SGHRS, CDR2 YFSETQ. This CDR3 contains 15 residues. The chain's CDR3 is CASSWTSTAYNEQFF. CDR3 coding DNA: TGCGCCAGCAGCTGGACATCCACGGCCTACAATGAGCAGTTCTTC.

The chain uses TRBV10-2 and TRBJ2-3; 14 bases line up with TRBD2. Trimming cost V 7 bases and J 9 bases; bases outside gene matches: 6. CDR3 length equals 14 residues. The germline V gene encodes CDR1 WSHSY and CDR2 SAAADI. The CDR3 sequence: CASTGTSGRETQYF. Written as DNA, the CDR3 is TGCGCCAGCACTGGGACTAGCGGGAGAGAGACGCAGTATTTT.

This chain connects TRBV6-5 to TRBJ1-2; 7 positions agree with TRBD1. Germline trimming cut 5 bases from V and 4 bases from J; bases unmatched to any gene: 4. Germline-derived CDR1 and CDR2 are MNHEY and SVGAGI. The CDR3 has 13 residues. In nucleotides, the CDR3 is TGTGCCAGCAGTCGAGACAGGGCCTATGGCTACACCTTC. Its translation is CASSRDRAYGYTF.

The rearrangement joins TRBV28 to TRBJ1-1, with 8 bases that match TRBD1. With 4 bases clipped from V and 4 bases from J, the junction kept 8 bases outside the gene matches. The germline V gene has CDR1 MDHEN and CDR2 SYDVKM. This CDR3 is built from 15 residues. Here the CDR3 reads CASSSRTGRVTEAFF. The CDR3 coding sequence is TGTGCCAGCAGTTCCCGGACAGGGAGGGTCACTGAAGCTTTCTTT.

The chain carries TRBV28 and TRBJ2-7; TRBD1 might be the D (6 bases). CDR1 and CDR2 from the germline V gene are MDHEN and SYDVKM. The germline V and J ends were trimmed by 3 bases and 6 bases, with 15 bases remaining between them. The CDR3 has 14 amino acids. The CDR3 bases are TGTGCCAGCAGTTTGGCGCAGGGGCGCGCCGAGCAGTACTTC. The encoded protein is CASSLAQGRAEQYF.

This clone was observed a few times. The V and J genes are TRBV6-4 and TRBJ2-1; TRBD1 is a possible D gene (5 bases). CDR1 MRHNA and CDR2 SNTAGT come from the germline V gene. CDR3 length: 14 residues. Trimming left V 3 bases short and J 3 bases short, with 9 bases between. The CDR3 here is CASSEGLDYNEQFF. CDR3 DNA: TGTGCCAGCAGTGAGGGGCTAGACTACAATGAGCAGTTCTTC.